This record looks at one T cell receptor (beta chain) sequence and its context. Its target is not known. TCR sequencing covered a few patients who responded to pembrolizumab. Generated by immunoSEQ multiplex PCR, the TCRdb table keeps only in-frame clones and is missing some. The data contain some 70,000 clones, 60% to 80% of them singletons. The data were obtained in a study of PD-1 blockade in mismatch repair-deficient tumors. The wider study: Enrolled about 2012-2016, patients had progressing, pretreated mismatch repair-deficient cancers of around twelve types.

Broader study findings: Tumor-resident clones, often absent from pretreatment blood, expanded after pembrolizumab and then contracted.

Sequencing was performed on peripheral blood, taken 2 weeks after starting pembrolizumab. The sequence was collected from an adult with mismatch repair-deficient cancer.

CDR3 residues: CASSLAGSSYEQYF. CDR3 bases: TGTGCCAGCAGCCTAGCGGGAAGCTCCTACGAGCAGTACTTC. The J gene is TRBJ2-7, the V gene TRBV9; 9 positions agree with TRBD2. Germline values: CDR1 SGDLS, CDR2 YYNGEE. Trimming took 4 bases from V and 0 from J; bases not matched to a gene: 2. CDR3 size: 14 residues.